This TCR beta chain was captured in a study of vaccination effects on CD4 cells after COVID-19. On the study more broadly: It was two doses of either the BNT162b2 or mRNA-1273 vaccine that participants received.

This clone was found once. Its matching antigen is unknown. ViraFEST used viral peptide pools to expand antigen-specific CD4+ T cells before sequencing. Upon completion of 10 days in culture, CD4+ T cells were isolated. No vaccinee had earlier SARS-CoV-2 infection, and nucleocapsid antibodies were negative. On day 3 and again on day 7, half the medium was replaced with IL-2 medium. CDR3 length: 14 residues. V shed 4 bases and J shed 3 bases, with 12 bases lying between them. Per the germline V gene, CDR1 is ENHRY and CDR2 is SYGVKD. Clones were sequenced by immunoSEQ multiplex PCR, and TCRdb holds only the in-frame ones, with some missing. The repertoire holds roughly 35,000 clones, with over 65% as singletons. Broader study findings: Marked clonal contraction of both clone types appeared late after vaccination. There were few convalescent patients in the study and no early post-infection timepoints.

V is TRBV10-3 and J is TRBJ2-5; D may match TRBD1 or TRBD2 (6 bases each). The TCR comes from a human donor who received a COVID-19 vaccine. The material sequenced was CD4+ T cells from PBMCs cultured with HCoV-OC43 spike peptides, taken before COVID-19 vaccination. Subset denoted: HCoV-OC43 spike overlapping peptide pool stimulation. The CDR3 DNA follows: TGTGCCATCAGTGTCTCCGGGGGCGAAGAGACCCAGTACTTC. The encoded protein is CAISVSGGEETQYF.